The 31 T cell receptor beta chains given below trace back to one sample, sequenced in a study of CD8 T cells in Susac syndrome. A quantity of about 0.5 to 1 ug RNA underwent reverse transcription using random hexamers. Each CDR3 protein gets one entry after TCRdb re-called the immunoSEQ multiplex PCR reads with MiXCR. The data show tens of thousands of distinct CDR3 sequences, roughly 94% seen once. Sequenced: CD4+ T cells from PBMCs. The receptors stem from a human donor with Susac syndrome.

V usage is TRBV9 and J usage is TRBJ2-1; 9 bases match TRBD2. V shed 4 bases, J shed 8 bases, and the junction held 7 bases outside the gene matches. The germline gives CDR1 SGDLS, CDR2 YYNGEE. The CDR3 runs 14 residues. This CDR3 reads CASSIIAGEDEQFF. The DNA for the CDR3 is TGTGCCAGCAGCATAATAGCGGGGGAGGATGAGCAGTTCTTC.

V gene TRBV9 combines with J gene TRBJ2-4, with a tentative D call TRBD2 (5 bases). The CDR3 contains 13 residues. Germline V gene lookup returns CDR1 SGDLS and CDR2 YYNGEE. Trimming cost V 0 bases and J 9 bases, with 10 bases left between them. The DNA of the CDR3 is TGTGCCAGCAGCGTAGCTTCGAGCGGCATTCAGTACTTC. Residues: CASSVASSGIQYF.

This clonotype has only one observation. This chain uses TRBV11-2 with TRBJ2-1, with 10 bases fitting TRBD2. V shed 2 bases, J shed 8 bases, and the junction held 6 bases outside the gene matches. The length of the CDR3 is 15 residues. CDR1 SGHAT and CDR2 FQNNGV come from the germline V gene. The CDR3 region has the DNA TGTGCCAGCAGCTTATCTAGCGGGGGATCTGATGAGCAGTTCTTC. The encoded protein is CASSLSSGGSDEQFF.

This chain joins TRBV5-1 and TRBJ1-5, with 11 bases aligning to TRBD1. This CDR3 has 15 amino acids. Germline CDR1 SGHRS, CDR2 YFSETQ. Germline trimming cut 5 bases from V and 5 bases from J; bases unmatched to any gene: 6. DNA for the CDR3: TGCGCCAGCAGAACCGGGACAGGGGGTTATCAGCCCCAGCATTTT. Protein: CASRTGTGGYQPQHF.

V gene TRBV5-1 combines with J gene TRBJ2-5; possible D gene TRBD1, 6 bases. V gave up 5 bases and J gave up 2 bases, with 16 bases separating them. Germline CDR1 and CDR2: SGHRS and YFSETQ. The CDR3 is 15 amino acids. DNA for the CDR3: TGCGCCAGCAGTCGTGGGGGCACTCCACAAGAGACCCAGTACTTC. Translated: CASSRGGTPQETQYF. Filled out from reference TRBV5-1 and TRBJ2-5, the complete variable domain reads KAGVTQTPRYLIKTRGQQVTLSCSPISGHRSVSWYQQTPGQGLQFLFEYFSETQRNKGNFPGRFSGRQFSNSRSEMNVSTLELGDSALYLCASSRGGTPQETQYFGPGTRLLVL.

The chain's CDR3 is CSASWGANTDTQYF. Here the CDR3 DNA reads TGCAGTGCTAGCTGGGGGGCCAACACAGATACGCAGTATTTT. The chain has TRBV20-1 and TRBJ2-3; D may match TRBD1 or TRBD2 (6 bases each). Germline loops: CDR1 DFQATT, CDR2 SNEGSKA (reference sequence). Trimming took off 3 bases at V and 2 bases at J, with 12 bases between the two ends. The CDR3 covers 14 residues.

The chain recombines TRBV6-6 with TRBJ2-5; tentatively, D is TRBD1 or TRBD2 (5 bases each). Looked up from germline, CDR1 is MNHNY and CDR2 is SVGAGI (reference sequence). V lost 8 bases and J 0 bases, leaving 16 bases between the germline ends. The CDR3 spans 15 residues. In nucleotides, the CDR3 is TGTGCCAGCGGGGGAGCCCTCGGGTACCAAGAGACCCAGTACTTC. Protein: CASGGALGYQETQYF.

This chain uses TRBV6-1 with TRBJ2-1, with no clear D. Per germline, CDR1 MNHNS and CDR2 SASEGT. The CDR3 spans 15 residues. Trimming removed 7 bases from V and 0 bases from J, with 13 bases in between. CDR3 nucleotides: TGTGCCAGCAAGAGACTTTCGGACTCCTACAATGAGCAGTTCTTC. This codes for CASKRLSDSYNEQFF.

V usage is TRBV9 and J usage is TRBJ1-2; D is uncertain. This CDR3 has 11 residues. Germline lookup yields CDR1 SGDLS and CDR2 YYNGEE. The V end lost 0 bases, the J end lost 9 bases, and 6 bases lay between the germline ends. Here the CDR3 DNA reads TGTGCCAGCAGCGTAGGCGGTCGCTACACCTTC. Its protein is CASSVGGRYTF.

This chain joins TRBV20-1 and TRBJ2-5, with 12 bases matching TRBD2. Germline values: CDR1 DFQATT, CDR2 SNEGSKA (reference sequence). J gave up 1 base and V 1 base, and 13 bases lay outside the gene matches. The CDR3 is 19 amino acids. The CDR3 nucleotides read TGCAGTGCTAGAGGAGGCCTAGCGGGGGGGCCGTCAATCCAAGAGACCCAGTACTTC. This codes for CSARGGLAGGPSIQETQYF.

The chain joins TRBV28 to TRBJ2-5; TRBD2 matches 7 bases. With 2 bases clipped from V and 1 base from J, the junction kept 1 base outside the gene matches. This CDR3 comprises 14 residues. CDR1 is MDHEN, CDR2 SYDVKM, per germline. CDR3 nucleotides: TGTGCCAGCAGTTTAGGACTAGGCCAAGAGACCCAGTACTTC. Protein sequence: CASSLGLGQETQYF.

This chain uses TRBV2 with TRBJ2-7; 7 bases agree with TRBD1. Trimming took 3 bases from V and 4 from J; bases not matched to a gene: 9. Germline loops: CDR1 SNHLY, CDR2 FYNNEI. The CDR3 extends over 15 amino acids. This CDR3 is CASSERGGMVYEQYF. The CDR3 coding sequence is TGTGCCAGCAGTGAGAGAGGGGGCATGGTTTACGAGCAGTACTTC. Looking up the rest from reference TRBV2 and TRBJ2-7 gives the full variable domain: EPEVTQTPSHQVTQMGQEVILRCVPISNHLYFYWYRQILGQKVEFLVSFYNNEISEKSEIFDDQFSVERPDGSNFTLKIRSTKLEDSAMYFCASSERGGMVYEQYFGPGTRLTVT.

This chain connects TRBV30 to TRBJ2-5, with D unresolved. With 0 bases removed from V and 4 bases from J, the gap between germline ends came to 12 bases. In germline, CDR1 is GTSNPN, CDR2 SVGIG (reference sequence). CDR3 length: 14 amino acids. The CDR3 protein is CAWSVRSWGETQYF. The CDR3 DNA reads as TGTGCCTGGAGTGTAAGGAGTTGGGGAGAGACCCAGTACTTC.

The V and J genes are TRBV7-8 and TRBJ2-7; the match to TRBD1 covers 11 bases. Germline CDR1 reads SGHVS; CDR2 reads FQNEAQ. The length of the CDR3 is 15 residues. Trimming cost V 8 bases and J 5 bases; bases outside gene matches: 11. CDR3 nucleotide sequence: TGTGCCAGCGCCGTTACAAGGGACAGGGGGAACGAGCAGTACTTC. Translated, it gives CASAVTRDRGNEQYF.

The V call is TRBV6-5, the J call TRBJ2-7; D could derive from TRBD1 or TRBD2 (6 bases each). The V gene's germline CDR1 is MNHEY and CDR2 SVGAGI. Trimming took 9 bases from V and 2 from J, leaving 11 bases between them. The CDR3 has 12 amino acids. The CDR3 region has the DNA TGTGCCAGTAGGGGGGTGGCCTACGAGCAGTACTTC. This sequence encodes CASRGVAYEQYF.

Only one count was recorded for this clonotype. The V gene is TRBV20-1, the J gene TRBJ1-2; no clear D gene. CDR3 size: 12 residues. V was shortened by 1 base and J by 6 bases, with 9 bases between the two germline ends. The germline V gene encodes CDR1 DFQATT and CDR2 SNEGSKA (reference sequence). DNA for the CDR3: TGCAGTGCTAGAGTTCCCGGGGATGGCTACACCTTC. Protein sequence: CSARVPGDGYTF.

The genes are TRBV5-6 and TRBJ2-1; the match to TRBD2 covers 11 bases. CDR1 SGHDT and CDR2 YYEEEE come from the germline V gene. V was clipped by 3 bases and J by 7 bases; unmatched bases: 9. This CDR3 region has 16 residues. CDR3 in DNA: TGTGCCAGCAGCTCCGATAGCGGGGGGGCACGAAATGAGCAGTTCTTC. The encoded protein is CASSSDSGGARNEQFF.

J is TRBJ2-5 and V is TRBV3-1; 8 bases agree with TRBD2. This CDR3 region has 14 residues. Germline assignment: CDR1 LGHDT and CDR2 YNNKEL (reference sequence). V was clipped by 1 base and J by 4 bases; unmatched bases: 2. Here the CDR3 reads CASSQGRGGETQYF. In DNA form, the CDR3 reads TGTGCCAGCAGCCAAGGCCGGGGGGGAGAGACCCAGTACTTC.

This clonotype was observed once. V is TRBV12-3 or TRBV12-4 and J is TRBJ1-1, with a possible D match to TRBD1 (5 bases). There are 14 residues in the CDR3. V was pared by 2 bases and J by 4 bases, with 11 bases between. The CDR3 sequence is CASSLKGSGTEAFF. The CDR3 DNA reads as TGTGCCAGCAGTTTAAAGGGGTCGGGCACTGAAGCTTTCTTT.

The rearrangement links TRBV29-1 to TRBJ2-5; D gene ambiguous. CDR1 SQVTM and CDR2 ANQGSEA come from the germline V gene. The CDR3 has 12 amino acids. V was cut by 5 bases and J by 4 bases, with 11 bases left in between. CDR3: CSVRISLETQYF. The CDR3 nucleotides are TGCAGCGTTCGGATTTCCCTAGAGACCCAGTACTTC.

This chain uses TRBV30 with TRBJ2-5; a weak D match, TRBD2 (5 bases). Trimming took 4 bases from V and 5 from J, leaving 14 bases between them. The CDR3 consists of 13 residues. The germline gives CDR1 GTSNPN, CDR2 SVGIG (reference sequence). This CDR3 is CAWTKRVRETQYF. As DNA, the CDR3 is TGTGCCTGGACCAAGAGGGTCCGGGAGACCCAGTACTTC.

The rearrangement links TRBV7-6 to TRBJ1-1; D call uncertain. The germline V and J ends were trimmed by 3 bases and 3 bases, with 8 bases remaining between them. Germline loops: CDR1 SGHVS, CDR2 FNYEAQ. The CDR3 extends over 13 amino acids. The CDR3 nucleotides read TGTGCCAGCAGCTTCGATGGGGACACTGAAGCTTTCTTT. Encoded protein: CASSFDGDTEAFF. The full variable domain, its missing parts supplied by reference TRBV7-6 and TRBJ1-1, is GAGVSQSPRYKVTKRGQDVALRCDPISGHVSLYWYRQALGQGPEFLTYFNYEAQQDKSGLPNDRFSAERPEGSISTLTIQRTEQRDSAMYRCASSFDGDTEAFFGQGTRLTVV.

The chain has TRBV5-1 and TRBJ2-1; TRBD2 might be the D (5 bases). CDR3 size: 14 residues. V shed 6 bases and J shed 0 bases, with 10 bases lying between them. Germline V lookup: CDR1 SGHRS, CDR2 YFSETQ. The DNA of the CDR3 is TGCGCCAGCAACTGGAGGAGCTCCTACAATGAGCAGTTCTTC. Amino acid sequence: CASNWRSSYNEQFF.

J is TRBJ1-6 and V is TRBV12-3 or TRBV12-4, with D hard to call. There are 13 residues in the CDR3. V dropped 3 bases and J dropped 7 bases, with 7 bases sitting between them. In nucleotides, the CDR3 is TGTGCCAGCAGTTTGGCCGAGAATTCACCCCTCCACTTT. Protein sequence: CASSLAENSPLHF.

The V call is TRBV10-3, the J call TRBJ2-7; D is unresolved. CDR3 length equals 15 residues. The V end was cut by 4 bases, the J end by 2 bases, with 15 bases between. Germline V lookup: CDR1 ENHRY, CDR2 SYGVKD. Here the CDR3 reads CAISVFEGKAYEQYF. The CDR3 nucleotides read TGTGCCATCAGTGTCTTCGAAGGGAAGGCCTACGAGCAGTACTTC.

The chain couples TRBV21-1 to TRBJ1-2. TRBV21-1 counts as a pseudogene. There are 13 residues in the CDR3. The CDR3 nucleotides read TGTGCCAGCAGAGAAACCCAGAGCTATGGCTACACCTTC. This gives the protein CASRETQSYGYTF.

The chain couples TRBV6-6 to TRBJ2-7; 7 nucleotides align to TRBD2. Trimming took 7 bases from V and 0 from J; bases not matched to a gene: 9. CDR3 length: 15 residues. The germline CDR1 and CDR2 sequences are MNHNY and SVGAGI (reference sequence). This CDR3 is CASTQRDLSSYEQYF. The CDR3 DNA reads TGTGCCAGCACCCAGCGGGACTTGAGCTCCTACGAGCAGTACTTC.

This chain links TRBV6-5 with TRBJ2-5; no clear D. CDR1 MNHEY and CDR2 SVGAGI come from the germline V gene. V was cut by 0 bases and J by 2 bases, with 7 bases left in between. This CDR3 comprises 14 residues. The DNA of the CDR3 is TGTGCCAGCAGTTACTCGAAACAGCAAGAGACCCAGTACTTC. It yields the protein CASSYSKQQETQYF.

This chain connects TRBV30 to TRBJ1-1; 12 bases map to TRBD1. J gave up 5 bases and V 8 bases, and 9 bases lay outside the gene matches. Germline CDR1 and CDR2: GTSNPN and SVGIG (reference sequence). The CDR3 runs 14 residues. CDR3 protein: CALIRDRGQTEAFF. DNA of the CDR3: TGTGCCCTTATCCGGGACAGGGGGCAAACTGAAGCTTTCTTT.

CDR3: CASSSPSGEQYF. The CDR3 coding sequence is TGTGCCAGCAGCTCGCCATCGGGGGAGCAGTACTTC. The chain carries TRBV7-8 and TRBJ2-7; D might be TRBD2 (5 bases). Trimming left V 4 bases short and J 7 bases short, with 11 bases between. The CDR3 spans 12 residues. Germline values: CDR1 SGHVS, CDR2 FQNEAQ.

The rearrangement joins TRBV30 to TRBJ1-1; the D is unclear. Trimming shortened V by 1 base and J by 11 bases, and 11 bases separated the two germline ends. Germline-derived CDR1 and CDR2 are GTSNPN and SVGIG (reference sequence). CDR3 length equals 11 residues. This CDR3 is CAWSEEVSAFF. DNA for the CDR3: TGTGCCTGGAGTGAAGAGGTGTCGGCTTTCTTT.